The 29 T cell receptor beta chains below come from one sample, sequenced in a study of CXCR3-negative and CXCR3-positive naive CD8 T cells. Each TRB cDNA library was prepared by 5' RACE (with UMI labels). Each CDR3 protein gets one entry in TCRdb, which reprocessed the 5' RACE reads and gives no DNA. This sample's table reports 100,000 to 150,000 distinct CDR3 sequences. Sequencing input: naive CXCR3- CD8+ T cells from blood. Stated subset: CD45RO-CCR7+CD27+CD95- naive CD8+ T cells lacking CXCR3 (TNR3-). These receptors were obtained from a human donor in good health. Some clones in this sample may be carry-over from other donors' samples.

This sequence joins TRBV7-2 and TRBJ2-7; TCRdb picks TRBD1, but there is no DNA to check that call. The germline V gene encodes CDR1 SGHTA and CDR2 FQGNSA. The CDR3 loop spans 13 amino acids. The CDR3 spells CPQFLDRKYEQYF.

The chain combines TRBV5-1 with TRBJ2-1; TCRdb's D gene call, TRBD1, goes unchecked for lack of DNA. This CDR3 is built from 16 residues. Per germline, CDR1 SGHRS and CDR2 YFSETQ. CDR3 residues: CASSSPGQGLYNEQFF.

The rearrangement links TRBV21-1 to TRBJ1-5; with no DNA, the TCRdb D assignment of TRBD1 cannot be verified. TRBV21-1 is recorded as a pseudogene. This CDR3 contains 13 residues. The CDR3 is CASSTLTNQPQHF.

The V and J genes are TRBV4-3 and TRBJ2-7; no DNA is available, so the TRBD1 call from TCRdb remains unchecked. Per germline, CDR1 LGHNA and CDR2 YSLEER. This CDR3 has 13 amino acids. The CDR3 spells CASSQDRVYEQYF.

This chain uses TRBV29-1 with TRBJ2-7; as DNA is missing, the TRBD1 call by TCRdb cannot be tested. The CDR3 covers 13 residues. Germline V lookup: CDR1 SQVTM, CDR2 ANQGSEA. CDR3 protein: CSAQDSNSYEQYF.

The chain carries TRBV20-1 and TRBJ2-3; lacking DNA, the TRBD1 call made by TCRdb goes unchecked. Germline assignment: CDR1 DFQATT and CDR2 SNEGSKA (reference sequence). This CDR3 is 16 amino acids long. The CDR3: CSARPITGVSTDTQYF.

V is TRBV12-3 or TRBV12-4 and J is TRBJ2-2; TCRdb designates TRBD2, a call that cannot be tested without DNA. The CDR3 sequence is 18 residues long. The CDR3 reads CASRGPGTSGGAAGELFF.

The gene calls are TRBV28 and TRBJ2-3; TCRdb selects TRBD2, and the lack of DNA leaves this call unchecked. The germline gives CDR1 MDHEN, CDR2 SYDVKM. The length of the CDR3 is 17 residues. Here the CDR3 reads CASSLLLAGGQGDTQYF.

The J gene is TRBJ2-7, the V gene TRBV7-8; there is no DNA to check the TCRdb D call of TRBD1. The CDR3 sequence is 14 residues long. Germline V gene data show CDR1 as SGHVS and CDR2 as FQNEAQ. This chain's CDR3 is CASAPGRSSYEQYF.

The V and J genes are TRBV14 and TRBJ1-1; TCRdb indicates TRBD1, and absent DNA this call remains unverified. The CDR3 runs 15 residues. In germline, CDR1 is SGHDN, CDR2 FVKESK. The CDR3 region is CASSQDEGEIAEAFF.

This chain links TRBV23-1 with TRBJ2-7; TCRdb's D call of TRBD1 is untestable without DNA. TRBV23-1 is given ORF status, its function remaining uncertain. This CDR3 is built from 15 residues. CDR3 sequence reads: CASSQSRTGTYEQYF.

V usage is TRBV28 and J usage is TRBJ2-1. CDR1 is MDHEN and CDR2 is SYDVKM in the germline V gene. The CDR3 is 16 amino acids. The CDR3 reads CASRDGDPYSWNEQFF.

The chain recombines TRBV5-1 with TRBJ2-6; there is no DNA to check the TCRdb D call of TRBD2. Germline CDR1 and CDR2: SGHRS and YFSETQ. This CDR3 spans 19 amino acids. The CDR3 sequence is CASSLDPGTPPTEANVLTF.

V gene TRBV3-1 combines with J gene TRBJ1-5. The CDR3 sequence is 13 residues long. Germline values: CDR1 LGHDT, CDR2 YNNKEL (reference sequence). This CDR3 reads CASSQDLGSPQHF.

This clonotype shows up as medium-sized by frequency. CDR3 protein: CASTERGRGETQYF. The chain has TRBV3-1 and TRBJ2-5; with no DNA, the TCRdb D assignment of TRBD2 cannot be verified. CDR3 length equals 14 residues. The V gene's germline CDR1 is LGHDT and CDR2 YNNKEL (reference sequence).

The J gene is TRBJ2-1, the V gene TRBV20-1. Germline CDR1 is DFQATT and CDR2 is SNEGSKA (reference sequence). This CDR3 has 16 residues. CDR3 region: CSARDLVASTYNEQFF.

The chain uses TRBV28 and TRBJ2-5; the D call from TCRdb, TRBD1, cannot be confirmed without DNA. This CDR3 spans 15 amino acids. The germline CDR1 and CDR2 sequences are MDHEN and SYDVKM. The CDR3 loop reads CASSARVGIGETQYF.

V is TRBV7-8 and J is TRBJ2-7; TCRdb names TRBD1, which stays unverified in the absence of DNA. The CDR3 runs 15 residues. Per the germline V gene, CDR1 is SGHVS and CDR2 is FQNEAQ. The CDR3 spells CASSFLRGTRGEQYF. The full variable domain, its missing parts supplied by reference TRBV7-8 and TRBJ2-7, is GAGVSQSPRYKVAKRGQDVALRCDPISGHVSLFWYQQALGQGPEFLTYFQNEAQLDKSGLPSDRFFAERPEGSVSTLKIQRTQQEDSAVYLCASSFLRGTRGEQYFGPGTRLTVT.

This chain connects TRBV12-3 or TRBV12-4 to TRBJ2-3; TCRdb picks TRBD1, but there is no DNA to check that call. This CDR3 has 15 amino acids. The CDR3 loop is CASPKEGQGADTQYF.

The chain links TRBV29-1 to TRBJ1-1; TCRdb's assignment of TRBD1 cannot be checked, as there is no DNA. The germline V gene has CDR1 SQVTM and CDR2 ANQGSEA. The CDR3 extends over 15 amino acids. CDR3 sequence: CSVTPYGDKNTEAFF.

The CDR3 spells CASSSSHYEQYF. The gene calls are TRBV27 and TRBJ2-7; TCRdb indicates TRBD2, and absent DNA this call remains unverified. This CDR3 is 12 amino acids long. Germline V gene sequence: CDR1 MNHEY, CDR2 SMNVEV (reference sequence).

V gene TRBV12-3 or TRBV12-4 combines with J gene TRBJ2-3. This CDR3 has 12 amino acids. CDR3 sequence: CASSFHRDTQYF.

This chain joins TRBV4-2 and TRBJ2-7; TCRdb indicates TRBD2, and absent DNA this call remains unverified. This CDR3 comprises 16 residues. Germline V gene sequence: CDR1 LGHNA, CDR2 YNFKEQ. This CDR3 reads CASSQGAGGLFYEQYF.

The J gene is TRBJ1-5, the V gene TRBV12-3 or TRBV12-4; TCRdb gives TRBD1 as the D gene, but with no DNA this cannot be confirmed. The CDR3 is made up of 14 amino acids. CDR3 protein: CASSFRRDHQPQHF.

The chain recombines TRBV6-2 or TRBV6-3 with TRBJ2-1. This CDR3 comprises 13 residues. The germline gives CDR1 MNHEY, CDR2 SVGEGT. The chain's CDR3 is CASSYGENERQFF.

The V and J genes are TRBV7-8 and TRBJ2-7; the D call from TCRdb, TRBD1, cannot be confirmed without DNA. Looked up from germline, CDR1 is SGHVS and CDR2 is FQNEAQ. CDR3 length: 15 residues. The CDR3 region is CASSQRNLGVYEQYF.

The chain is built from TRBV7-9 and TRBJ2-5. This CDR3 contains 13 residues. CDR1 SEHNR and CDR2 FQNEAQ come from the germline V gene (reference sequence). The CDR3 spells CASSSGFQETQYF.

The gene calls are TRBV4-3 and TRBJ2-5; TCRdb gives TRBD2 as the D gene, but with no DNA this cannot be confirmed. Germline V lookup: CDR1 LGHNA, CDR2 YSLEER. The CDR3 is 15 amino acids. The CDR3 sequence: CASSQEGWREETQYF.

The rearrangement joins TRBV3-1 to TRBJ2-3; the TRBD1 assignment by TCRdb is unverifiable without DNA. From germline, CDR1 is LGHDT and CDR2 YNNKEL (reference sequence). This CDR3 region has 15 residues. CDR3 protein: CATAPTGLAADTQYF.